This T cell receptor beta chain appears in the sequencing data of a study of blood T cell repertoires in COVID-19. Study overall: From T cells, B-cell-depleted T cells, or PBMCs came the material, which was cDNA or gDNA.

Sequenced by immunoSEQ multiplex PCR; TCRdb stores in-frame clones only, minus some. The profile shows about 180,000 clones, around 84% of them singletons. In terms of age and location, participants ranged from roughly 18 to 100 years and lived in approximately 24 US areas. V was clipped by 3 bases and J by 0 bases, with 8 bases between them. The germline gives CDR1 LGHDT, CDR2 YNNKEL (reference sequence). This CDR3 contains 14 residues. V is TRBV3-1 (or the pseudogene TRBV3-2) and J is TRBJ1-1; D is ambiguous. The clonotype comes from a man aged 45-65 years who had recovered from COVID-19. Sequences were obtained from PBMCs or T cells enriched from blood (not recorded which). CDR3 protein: CASSQLVVNTEAFF. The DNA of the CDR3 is TGTGCCAGCAGCCAGCTAGTAGTGAACACTGAAGCTTTCTTT.